This entry lists 2 T cell receptor beta chains sequenced from one sample in a study of blood T cell repertoires in COVID-19. Sequenced by immunoSEQ multiplex PCR; TCRdb stores in-frame clones only, minus some. The sample lists 100,000 or so clones; roughly 92% were seen once. The specimen sequenced was peripheral blood. The receptors come from a man in his sixties or seventies with acute or convalescent COVID-19.

This chain uses TRBV29-1 with TRBJ2-1; maybe TRBD2 (6 bases). CDR1 is SQVTM and CDR2 is ANQGSEA in the germline V gene. The V end lost 7 bases, the J end lost 7 bases, and 20 bases lay between the germline ends. The CDR3 consists of 14 residues. This CDR3 reads CSAKEAGSGNEQFF. In DNA form, the CDR3 reads TGCAGCGCCAAGGAGGCGGGATCCGGGAATGAGCAGTTCTTC.

CDR3 sequence reads: CASSYTRTEWIYF. The CDR3 nucleotides read TGTGCCAGCAGTTACACTCGGACAGAATGGATATATTTT. The chain is built from TRBV6-6 and TRBJ1-3; D is possibly TRBD1 (6 bases). The length of the CDR3 is 13 residues. The ends were cut back, 2 bases at V and 13 bases at J, with 15 bases in the middle. Looked up from germline, CDR1 is MNHNY and CDR2 is SVGAGI (reference sequence).